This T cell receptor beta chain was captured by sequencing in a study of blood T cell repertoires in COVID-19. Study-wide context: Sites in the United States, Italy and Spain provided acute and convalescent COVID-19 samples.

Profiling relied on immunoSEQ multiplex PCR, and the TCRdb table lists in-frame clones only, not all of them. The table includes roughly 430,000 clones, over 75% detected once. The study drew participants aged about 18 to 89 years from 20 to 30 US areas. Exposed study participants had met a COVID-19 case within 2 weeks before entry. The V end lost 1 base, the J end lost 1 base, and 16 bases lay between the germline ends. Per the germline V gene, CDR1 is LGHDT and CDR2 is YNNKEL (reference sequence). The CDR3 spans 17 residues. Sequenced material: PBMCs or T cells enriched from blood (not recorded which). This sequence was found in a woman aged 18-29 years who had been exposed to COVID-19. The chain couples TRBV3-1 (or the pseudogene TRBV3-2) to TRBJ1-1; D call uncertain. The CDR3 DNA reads TGTGCCAGCAGCCAAGGTCAGCTACTAAGAACGAACACTGAAGCTTTCTTT. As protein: CASSQGQLLRTNTEAFF.